This T cell receptor (beta chain) was sequenced during a study of T cell repertoires in cytomegalovirus infection. Looking at the study overall: Recently identified HLA-C-restricted CMV epitopes were among the peptides used. TCR beta signatures that were public indicated CMV infection and matching HLA type. The study's findings and limits: Of the TCR beta families, the public ones yielded a cumulative frequency that identified carriers of CMV plus the relevant HLA. The ex vivo response was dominated by HLA-C-restricted CMV-specific TCR beta clonotypes.

TCRdb itself ran the reads through MiXCR, one entry per CDR3 protein. This table holds some 350,000 distinct CDR3 sequences, around 29% found once. The CDR3 covers 13 residues. V was trimmed by 5 bases and J by 7 bases, leaving 14 bases between them. The germline CDR1 and CDR2 sequences are SGHAT and FQDESV (reference sequence). With regard to this clonotype: Antigen specificity is unknown.

The receptor comes from a human donor in good health (CMV status not recorded). Some clones in this sample may be carry-over from other donors' samples. The sample in question was cultured PBMCs, obtained from culture after CMV antigen stimulation. The chain combines TRBV11-1 with TRBJ1-1; the D is unclear. The CDR3 here is CASSQYPGSEAFF. The CDR3 bases are TGTGCCAGCAGCCAATACCCCGGGAGTGAAGCTTTCTTT.